This T cell receptor beta chain was identified during a study of PD-L1 blockade in urothelial cancer. Profiling relied on immunoSEQ multiplex PCR, and the TCRdb table lists in-frame clones only, not all of them. This sample has about 32,000 clones, with just over 35% found just once. This clone was seen a handful of times. This material consisted of tumor tissue, taken before atezolizumab (anti-PD-L1) treatment. The source is a man in his 60s with urothelial cancer.

The CDR3 protein is CASSSYGTSGDEQYF. In DNA, the CDR3 is TGTGCCAGCAGCTCTTATGGGACCTCGGGCGACGAGCAGTACTTC. The genes are TRBV11-1 and TRBJ2-7; D assignment may be TRBD1 or TRBD2 (5 bases each). The V end lost 4 bases, the J end lost 5 bases, and 18 bases lay between the germline ends. The germline V gene has CDR1 SGHAT and CDR2 FQDESV (reference sequence). This CDR3 has 15 residues. The full variable domain, with the rest looked up from reference TRBV11-1 and TRBJ2-7, is EAEVAQSPRYKITEKSQAVAFWCDPISGHATLYWYRQILGQGPELLVQFQDESVVDDSQLPKDRFSAERLKGVDSTLKIQPAELGDSAMYLCASSSYGTSGDEQYFGPGTRLTVT.